These 3 T cell receptor beta chains were all obtained from the same sample, sequenced in a study of T cells in Graves' hyperthyroidism and ophthalmopathy. There were TCR beta CDR3 regions amplified from RNA transcripts. During a first-round RT-PCR of the TCR CDR3, the HTBI primer set was used. A single record per CDR3 protein comes from TCRdb applying MiXCR to the multiplex PCR reads. This sample has roughly 840,000 distinct CDR3 sequences, with 35% to 40% found just once. The sequenced material came from blood. The receptor source for this set is a man younger than 35 with Graves' hyperthyroidism.

Many counts were recorded for this clonotype. The chain employs TRBV7-9 and TRBJ1-6, with 9 nucleotides matching TRBD1. V shed 6 bases and J 11 bases; nucleotides not matched to a gene: 2. From germline, CDR1 is SEHNR and CDR2 FQNEAQ (reference sequence). CDR3 length: 12 residues. CDR3 nucleotide sequence: TGTGCCAGCAGTTGGGACAGGGCACCCCTCCACTTT. Amino acid sequence: CASSWDRAPLHF.

In regard to this clonotype: A much larger clone sits a single nucleotide away, making a read error possible. The rearrangement links TRBV19 to TRBJ1-1, with no clear D. Germline CDR1 LNHDA, CDR2 SQIVND (reference sequence). The CDR3 is 14 residues long. Trimming took 8 bases from V and 0 from J, leaving 13 bases between them. CDR3 in amino acids: CASSKAGLNTEAFF. The CDR3 nucleotides are TGTGCCAGTTCGAAGGCGGGCCTGAACACTGAAGCTTTCTTT.

This clonotype was detected ten times or more. This chain connects TRBV7-6 to TRBJ1-1, with a weak D call TRBD1 (5 bases). Between the trimmed V and J ends, which lost 5 bases and 1 base, there was a span of 11 bases. Per germline, CDR1 SGHVS and CDR2 FNYEAQ. This CDR3 has 14 amino acids. CDR3 in DNA: TGTGCCAGCAGCAAGTGGGGGTCGAACACTGAAGCTTTCTTT. The encoded protein is CASSKWGSNTEAFF.